This T cell receptor (beta chain) emerged from a study of T cells in narcolepsy. After removal of 3 bases from V and 3 bases from J, the junction contained 4 bases not matched to a gene. The CDR3 has 14 amino acids. Germline CDR1 and CDR2: SGHNT and YYREEE (reference sequence). Clones were read by immunoSEQ multiplex PCR, and TCRdb kept only the in-frame ones, dropping some. Of about 35,000 clones in the sample, over 80% were seen once. About this clone: Its antigen is unknown.

Points from the study as a whole: In some patient and control memory CD4+ samples, autoreactive clones were absent. Autoreactive clonotypes reportedly recurred in blood of same and different patients, not controls. Same-patient CSF and blood CD4+ T cell clonotypes included HCRT-specific and TRIB2-specific autoreactive ones.

This clonotype originated in a human donor in good health. The rearrangement joins TRBV5-4 to TRBJ2-7; 9 nucleotides match TRBD1. The sequencing sample was made of memory (CD45RA-) CD4+ T cells from blood. CDR3 sequence: CASSSTGGRYEQYF. CDR3 DNA: TGTGCCAGCAGCTCGACAGGGGGTCGCTACGAGCAGTACTTC.